This T cell receptor (beta chain) was obtained from a study of T cell repertoires in cytomegalovirus infection. TCRdb independently ran MiXCR on the reads; one entry per CDR3 protein. The table has around 800,000 distinct CDR3 sequences, less than 35% seen once; the top ten hold roughly 12%. The CDR3 is 17 residues long. V dropped 3 bases and J dropped 3; count of bases not matched to a gene: 7. CDR1 is SGHVS and CDR2 is FQNEAQ in the germline V gene. As concerns this clonotype: Its target is unknown.

The chain links TRBV7-8 to TRBJ2-3, with TRBD2 identical over 12 bases. This sample comprised cultured CD8+ T cells from PBMCs, obtained from culture after CMV antigen stimulation. The sequence came from a human donor in good health (CMV status not recorded). Some clones in this sample may be carry-over from other donors' samples. In nucleotides, the CDR3 is TGTGCCAGCAGCTTTGCCCTAGCGGGGGGGGATACAGATACGCAGTATTTT. It codes for CASSFALAGGDTDTQYF.